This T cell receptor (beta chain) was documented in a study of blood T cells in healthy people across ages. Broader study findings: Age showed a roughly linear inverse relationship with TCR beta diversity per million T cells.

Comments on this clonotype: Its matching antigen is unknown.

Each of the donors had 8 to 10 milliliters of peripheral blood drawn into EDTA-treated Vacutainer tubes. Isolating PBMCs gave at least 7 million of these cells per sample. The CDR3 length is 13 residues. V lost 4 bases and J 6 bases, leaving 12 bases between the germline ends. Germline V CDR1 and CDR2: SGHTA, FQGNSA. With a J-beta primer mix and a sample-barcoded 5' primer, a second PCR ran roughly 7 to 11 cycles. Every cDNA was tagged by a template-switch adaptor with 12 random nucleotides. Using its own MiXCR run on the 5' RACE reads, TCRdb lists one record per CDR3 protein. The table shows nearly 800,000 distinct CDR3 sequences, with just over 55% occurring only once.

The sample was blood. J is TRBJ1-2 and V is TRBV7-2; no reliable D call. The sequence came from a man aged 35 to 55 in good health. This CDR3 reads CASSSTDIHGYTF. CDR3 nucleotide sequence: TGTGCCAGCAGCTCAACAGATATCCATGGCTACACCTTC.